One T cell receptor beta chain is described in this entry. There is no known antigen for this receptor. No base-level quality is on record; no much larger clone is a single base apart. The donors were included in the validation cohort of around 120 subjects, a group kept apart from the roughly 670-subject first cohort. The record originates from a study of cytomegalovirus exposure and HLA in healthy donors (dated by TCRdb to 2016 to 2017). Notes on the research overall: A later analysis indicated that the roughly 130 validation repertoires were generated on the platform also employed for the 700 or so repertoires of the first cohort. The aim of the study was to test whether cataloging public T cell receptors could identify signatures of past pathogen exposure. Along with the approximately 670-subject first cohort, a separate validation cohort of around 110 different subjects was used. To predict cytomegalovirus infection status, the study combined high-throughput TCR immunosequencing, statistical association of individual TCRs with disease status, and machine learning.

To prepare the library, the immunoSEQ multiplex PCR assay was applied. The original methods were these. A statistical classification framework was built for diagnosing cytomegalovirus status from the catalog of TCR beta chain sequences. Not all clones reach the TCRdb copy of this immuneACCESS table, which keeps in-frame sequences only. Checked studies attribute under half of the gap to unresolved V genes and leave the rest unexplained. V, J and clone size derive from that table, while D and trimming were established from the DNA sequence. The sample table shows 190,000 or so clones, and roughly 80% are seen once. The ten largest clones take up approximately 3% of the sample. The germline V gene sets CDR1 to MNHNS and CDR2 to SASEGT. Counted from cysteine to phenylalanine, this CDR3 has 15 amino acids. Only the CDR3 region is kept as DNA, spanning 45 bases read in frame from base 1. At the junction V is shortened by 6 bases and J by 0 bases, with 12 bases in between.

Overall results and qualifications from the work: A later analysis lacked HLA typing for the validation cohort, so it scored co-occurrence in that cohort across all 120 or so repertoires. In vitro tests confirmed that a few of the cytomegalovirus-associated TCR beta chains recognize cytomegalovirus antigens. The study gave a list of some 150 TCR beta chains associated with cytomegalovirus. A later analysis found that TCRs clustered in the first cohort also tended to co-occur in the 120 validation repertoires, with approximately 95% of cluster scores above 0. The authors suggested that the approach could potentially be generalized to other disease states and immunological phenotypes. Cytomegalovirus status was reported to be diagnosed by the classifier with high specificity and sensitivity in both the original and validation cohorts. Across donors, most TCR sequences were observed very rarely, whereas some public TCRs were present in many individuals.

This receptor was identified in a woman under 30 in good health and CMV-seropositive. Sample: PBMCs. The chain couples TRBV6-1 to TRBJ1-3; there is no confident call for the D gene. CDR3 loop: CASREQTGSGNTIYF. The nucleotide sequence is given as TGTGCCAGCAGGGAACAGACGGGCTCTGGAAACACCATATATTTT.